A selection of T cell receptor beta chains follows, all from one sample in a study of T cell responses to AZD1222 COVID-19 vaccine. Sequenced by immunoSEQ multiplex PCR; TCRdb stores in-frame clones only, minus some. This table holds around 100,000 clones, 80% to 90% found once. Sequenced material: peripheral blood, taken 28 days after the second AZD1222 dose. These receptors all come from an adult who received the AZD1222 COVID-19 vaccine. CDR3s include the opening cysteine and the closing phenylalanine or tryptophan. The order of the fields is V gene, clone size, D gene, J gene, CDR3 protein, CDR3 DNA. D genes are given only for firm matches. Clone size is given for some rows only: seen once, a few or many times, or a class if the clone is expanded.

V: TRBV5-5
size: NA
D: TRBD1
J: TRBJ2-2
CDR3: CASSSRGPGELFF
DNA: TGTGCCAGCAGCTCGAGGGGGCCCGGGGAGCTGTTTTTT

V: TRBV5-1
size: NA
D: TRBD2
J: TRBJ2-5
CDR3: CASSPGLAGTETQYF
DNA: TGCGCCAGCAGCCCGGGACTAGCGGGGACTGAGACCCAGTACTTC

V: TRBV5-6
size: few
D: TRBD1
J: TRBJ2-1
CDR3: CASSFSGTGSRGVEQFF
DNA: TGTGCCAGCAGCTTTTCCGGGACAGGCTCTCGCGGGGTTGAGCAGTTCTTC

V: TRBV5-1
size: NA
D: TRBD1
J: TRBJ2-5
CDR3: CASSLGTGEGETQYF
DNA: TGCGCCAGCAGCTTGGGGACAGGGGAGGGCGAGACCCAGTACTTC

V: TRBV6-5
size: NA
D: TRBD2
J: TRBJ2-3
CDR3: CASMLAGGRDTQYF
DNA: TGTGCCAGCATGCTAGCGGGGGGGAGGGATACGCAGTATTTT

V: TRBV5-1
size: NA
D: NA
J: TRBJ2-3
CDR3: CASSLAGVGTDTQYF
DNA: TGCGCCAGCAGCTTGGCGGGGGTCGGCACAGATACGCAGTATTTT

V: TRBV7-9
size: NA
D: TRBD1
J: TRBJ1-2
CDR3: CASSPRGQDYGYTF
DNA: TGTGCCAGCAGCCCTAGGGGGCAGGACTATGGCTACACCTTC

V: TRBV24-1
size: NA
D: NA
J: TRBJ2-3
CDR3: CATSPLGTDTQYF
DNA: TGTGCCACCAGTCCCTTGGGCACAGATACGCAGTATTTT

V: TRBV6-5
size: once
D: NA
J: TRBJ2-7
CDR3: CASSRTKGYEQYF
DNA: TGTGCCAGCAGTAGGACCAAGGGCTACGAGCAGTACTTC

V: TRBV18
size: NA
D: TRBD1
J: TRBJ2-5
CDR3: CASSPGTGNQETQYF
DNA: TGTGCCAGCTCACCAGGGACAGGGAACCAAGAGACCCAGTACTTC

V: TRBV6-2/TRBV6-3
size: few
D: NA
J: TRBJ2-1
CDR3: CASSRTVPTYNEQFF
DNA: TGTGCCAGCAGTCGGACAGTCCCAACCTACAATGAGCAGTTCTTC

V: TRBV5-1
size: NA
D: TRBD1
J: TRBJ1-2
CDR3: CASTLTGSYGYTF
DNA: TGCGCCAGCACTCTGACAGGGTCTTATGGCTACACCTTC

V: TRBV5-6
size: NA
D: TRBD1
J: TRBJ1-1
CDR3: CASSFDRVNTEAFF
DNA: TGTGCCAGCAGCTTCGACAGGGTAAACACTGAAGCTTTCTTT

V: TRBV25-1
size: NA
D: TRBD1
J: TRBJ2-1
CDR3: CASSVDRYNEQFF
DNA: TGTGCCAGCAGTGTGGACAGGTACAATGAGCAGTTCTTC

V: TRBV27
size: NA
D: NA
J: TRBJ1-3
CDR3: CASSPHVSGNTIYF
DNA: TGTGCCAGCAGCCCTCACGTCTCTGGAAACACCATATATTTT

V: TRBV28
size: few
D: NA
J: TRBJ2-7
CDR3: CASRRESEQYF
DNA: TGTGCCAGCAGGAGGGAGAGCGAGCAGTACTTC

V: TRBV7-7
size: NA
D: NA
J: TRBJ2-5
CDR3: CASSLARAGETQYF
DNA: TGTGCTAGCAGCTTGGCACGGGCAGGGGAGACCCAGTACTTC

V: TRBV19
size: NA
D: NA
J: TRBJ1-5
CDR3: CASSIVGGPQHF
DNA: TGTGCCAGTAGTATAGTTGGGGGGCCCCAGCATTTT

V: TRBV19
size: NA
D: NA
J: TRBJ2-7
CDR3: CASSIGQPAYEQYF
DNA: TGTGCCAGTAGTATAGGACAGCCCGCCTACGAGCAGTACTTC

V: TRBV24-1
size: NA
D: NA
J: TRBJ2-1
CDR3: CATSAGSTTGEQFF
DNA: TGTGCCACCAGTGCCGGCAGCACAACGGGTGAGCAGTTCTTC

V: TRBV12-3/TRBV12-4
size: NA
D: NA
J: TRBJ2-5
CDR3: CASSLSGLETQYF
DNA: TGTGCCAGCAGTTTGTCGGGATTGGAGACCCAGTACTTC

V: TRBV10-3
size: NA
D: NA
J: TRBJ2-5
CDR3: CAISESGLEAETQYF
DNA: TGTGCCATCAGTGAATCGGGACTCGAGGCGGAGACCCAGTACTTC

V: TRBV19
size: NA
D: TRBD1
J: TRBJ2-7
CDR3: CASSKGTGESSYEQYF
DNA: TGTGCCAGTAGTAAAGGGACAGGCGAAAGCTCCTACGAGCAGTACTTC